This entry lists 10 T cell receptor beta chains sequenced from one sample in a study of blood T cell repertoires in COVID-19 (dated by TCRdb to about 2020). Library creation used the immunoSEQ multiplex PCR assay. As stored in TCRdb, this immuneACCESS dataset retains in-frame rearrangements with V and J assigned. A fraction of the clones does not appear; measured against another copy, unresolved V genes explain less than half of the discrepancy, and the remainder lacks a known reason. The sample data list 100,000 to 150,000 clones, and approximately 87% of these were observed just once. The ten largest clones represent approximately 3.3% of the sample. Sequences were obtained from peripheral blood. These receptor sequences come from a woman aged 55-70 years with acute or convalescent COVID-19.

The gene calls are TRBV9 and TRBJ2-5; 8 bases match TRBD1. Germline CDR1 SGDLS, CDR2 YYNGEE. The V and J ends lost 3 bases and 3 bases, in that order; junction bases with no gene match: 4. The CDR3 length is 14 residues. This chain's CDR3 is CASSDGQGKETQYF. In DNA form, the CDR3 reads TGTGCCAGCAGCGACGGACAGGGAAAAGAGACCCAGTACTTC.

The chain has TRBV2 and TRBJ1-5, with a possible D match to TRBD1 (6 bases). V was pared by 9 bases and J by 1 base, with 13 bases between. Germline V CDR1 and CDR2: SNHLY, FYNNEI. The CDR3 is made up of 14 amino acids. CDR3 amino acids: CASKQGGSNQPQHF. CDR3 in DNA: TGTGCCAGTAAACAGGGCGGGAGCAATCAGCCCCAGCATTTT.

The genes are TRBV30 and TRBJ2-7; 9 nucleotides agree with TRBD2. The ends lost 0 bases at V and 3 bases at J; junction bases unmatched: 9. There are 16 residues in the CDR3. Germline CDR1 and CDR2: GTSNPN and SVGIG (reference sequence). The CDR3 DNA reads TGTGCCTGGAGTGTACTAGGTGGACTAGCGAGCTACGAGCAGTACTTC. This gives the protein CAWSVLGGLASYEQYF.

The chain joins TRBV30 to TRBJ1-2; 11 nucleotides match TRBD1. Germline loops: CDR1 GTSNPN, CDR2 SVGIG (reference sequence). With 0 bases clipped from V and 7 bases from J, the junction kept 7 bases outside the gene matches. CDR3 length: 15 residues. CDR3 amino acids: CAWSVRSGTGGGYTF. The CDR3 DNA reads TGTGCCTGGAGTGTGAGATCCGGGACAGGGGGTGGCTACACCTTC.

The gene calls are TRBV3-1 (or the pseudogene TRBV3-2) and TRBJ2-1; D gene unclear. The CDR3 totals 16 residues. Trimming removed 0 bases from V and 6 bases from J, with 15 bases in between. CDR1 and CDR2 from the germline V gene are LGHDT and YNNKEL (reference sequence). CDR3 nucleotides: TGTGCCAGCAGCCAAGATCTCGTCCAAGCAAGCAATGAGCAGTTCTTC. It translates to CASSQDLVQASNEQFF.

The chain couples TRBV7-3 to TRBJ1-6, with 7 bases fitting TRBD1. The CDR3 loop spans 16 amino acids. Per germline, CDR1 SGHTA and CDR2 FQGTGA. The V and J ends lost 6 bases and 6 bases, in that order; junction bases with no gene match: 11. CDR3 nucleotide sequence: TGTGCCAGCAGACGGGACAGAAGGTCCCTTAATTCACCCCTCCACTTT. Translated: CASRRDRRSLNSPLHF.

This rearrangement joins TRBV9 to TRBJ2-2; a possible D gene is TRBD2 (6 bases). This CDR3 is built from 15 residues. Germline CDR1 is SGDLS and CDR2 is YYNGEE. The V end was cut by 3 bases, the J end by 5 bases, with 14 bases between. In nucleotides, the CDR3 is TGTGCCAGCAGCGCGGGGGACCCGCGTACCGGGGAGCTGTTTTTT. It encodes CASSAGDPRTGELFF.

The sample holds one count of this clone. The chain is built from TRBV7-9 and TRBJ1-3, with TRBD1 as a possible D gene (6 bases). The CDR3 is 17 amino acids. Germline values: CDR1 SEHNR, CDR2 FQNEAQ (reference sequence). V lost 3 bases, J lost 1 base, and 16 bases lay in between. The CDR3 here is CASSLFGRGVSGNTIYF. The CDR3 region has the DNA TGTGCCAGCAGCTTGTTCGGCAGGGGAGTTTCTGGAAACACCATATATTTT.

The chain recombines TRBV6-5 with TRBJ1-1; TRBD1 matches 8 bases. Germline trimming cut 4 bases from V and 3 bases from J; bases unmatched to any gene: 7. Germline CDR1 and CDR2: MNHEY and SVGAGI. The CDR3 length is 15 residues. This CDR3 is CASSSGGAQDTEAFF. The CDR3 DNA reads TGTGCCAGCAGTTCAGGGGGCGCGCAGGACACTGAAGCTTTCTTT.

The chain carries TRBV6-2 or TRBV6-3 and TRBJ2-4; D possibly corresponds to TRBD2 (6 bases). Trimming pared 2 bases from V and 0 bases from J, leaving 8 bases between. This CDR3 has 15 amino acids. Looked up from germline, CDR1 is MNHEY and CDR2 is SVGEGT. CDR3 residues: CASSYTGLAKNIQYF. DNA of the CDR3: TGTGCCAGCAGTTACACGGGACTAGCCAAAAACATTCAGTACTTC.